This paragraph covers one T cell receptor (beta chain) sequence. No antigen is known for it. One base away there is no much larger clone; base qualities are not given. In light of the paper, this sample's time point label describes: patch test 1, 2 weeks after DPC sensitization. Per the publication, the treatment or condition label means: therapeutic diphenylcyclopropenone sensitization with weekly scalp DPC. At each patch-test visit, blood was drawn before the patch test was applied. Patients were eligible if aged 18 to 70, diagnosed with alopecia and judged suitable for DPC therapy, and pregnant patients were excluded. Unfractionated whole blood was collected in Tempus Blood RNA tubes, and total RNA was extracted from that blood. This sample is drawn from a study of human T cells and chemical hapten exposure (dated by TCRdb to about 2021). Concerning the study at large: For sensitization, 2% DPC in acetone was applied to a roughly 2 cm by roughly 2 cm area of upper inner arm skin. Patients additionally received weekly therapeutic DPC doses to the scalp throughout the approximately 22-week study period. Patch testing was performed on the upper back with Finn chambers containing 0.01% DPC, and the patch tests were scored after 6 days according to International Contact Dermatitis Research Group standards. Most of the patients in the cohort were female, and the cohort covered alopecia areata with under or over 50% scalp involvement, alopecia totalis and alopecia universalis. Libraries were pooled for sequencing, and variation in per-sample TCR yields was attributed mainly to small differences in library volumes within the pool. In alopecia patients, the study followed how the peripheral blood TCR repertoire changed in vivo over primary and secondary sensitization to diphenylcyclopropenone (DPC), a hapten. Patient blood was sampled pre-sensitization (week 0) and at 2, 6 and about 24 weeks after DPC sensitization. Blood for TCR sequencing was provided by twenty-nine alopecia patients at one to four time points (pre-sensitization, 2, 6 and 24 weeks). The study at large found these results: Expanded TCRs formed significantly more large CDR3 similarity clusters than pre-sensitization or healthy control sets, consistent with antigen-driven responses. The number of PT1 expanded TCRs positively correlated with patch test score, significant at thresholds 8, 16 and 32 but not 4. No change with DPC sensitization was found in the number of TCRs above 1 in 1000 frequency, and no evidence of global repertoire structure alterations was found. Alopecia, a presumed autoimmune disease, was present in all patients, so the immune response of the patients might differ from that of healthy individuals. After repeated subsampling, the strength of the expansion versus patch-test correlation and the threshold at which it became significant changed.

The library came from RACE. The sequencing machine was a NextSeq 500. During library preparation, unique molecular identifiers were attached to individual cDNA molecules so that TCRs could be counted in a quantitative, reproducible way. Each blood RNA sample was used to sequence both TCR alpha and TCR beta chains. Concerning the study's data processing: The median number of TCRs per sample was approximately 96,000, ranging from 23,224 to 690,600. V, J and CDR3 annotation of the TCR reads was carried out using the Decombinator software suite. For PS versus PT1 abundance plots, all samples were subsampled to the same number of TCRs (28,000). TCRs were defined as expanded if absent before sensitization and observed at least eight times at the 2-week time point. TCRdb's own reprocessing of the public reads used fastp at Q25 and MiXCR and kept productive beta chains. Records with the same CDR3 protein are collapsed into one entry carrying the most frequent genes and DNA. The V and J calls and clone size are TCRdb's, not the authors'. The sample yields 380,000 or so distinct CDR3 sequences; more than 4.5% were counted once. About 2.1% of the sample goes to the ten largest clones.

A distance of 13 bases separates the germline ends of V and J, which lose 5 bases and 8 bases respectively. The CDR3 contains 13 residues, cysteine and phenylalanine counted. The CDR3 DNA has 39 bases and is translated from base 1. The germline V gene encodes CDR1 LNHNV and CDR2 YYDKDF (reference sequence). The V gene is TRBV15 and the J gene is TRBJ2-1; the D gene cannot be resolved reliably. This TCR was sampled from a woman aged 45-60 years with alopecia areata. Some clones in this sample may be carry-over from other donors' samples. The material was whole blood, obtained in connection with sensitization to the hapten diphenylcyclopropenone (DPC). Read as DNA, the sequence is TGTGCCACCAGCTCCGACCCCTTCTATGAGCAGTTCTTC. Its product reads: CATSSDPFYEQFF.